These 3 T cell receptor beta chains came from one sample sequenced in a study of blood T cells in healthy people across ages. A second roughly 7 to 12 cycle PCR used barcoded and J-beta primers. A single record per CDR3 protein comes from TCRdb applying MiXCR to the 5' RACE reads. The table has approximately 960,000 distinct CDR3 sequences, about 27% seen once. These data were likewise used in another study, on T cells of mothers and their children.

The material sequenced was blood. The receptors originated from a woman between 40 and 55 years old in good health.

The chain couples TRBV29-1 to TRBJ1-2, with TRBD1 identical over 7 bases. The V and J ends lost 1 base and 4 bases, in that order; junction bases with no gene match: 3. Germline V CDR1 and CDR2: SQVTM, ANQGSEA. This CDR3 is built from 13 residues. This chain's CDR3 is CSVEGAGGYGYTF. CDR3 bases: TGCAGCGTTGAAGGGGCAGGGGGCTATGGCTACACCTTC.

The chain links TRBV4-1 to TRBJ2-2; 7 positions match TRBD2. CDR3 length equals 14 residues. V gave up 6 bases and J gave up 3 bases; unmatched junction bases: 4. Looked up from germline, CDR1 is MGHRA and CDR2 is YSYEKL. CDR3 in DNA: TGCGCCAGCAGGGTGGGGGGGGACACCGGGGAGCTGTTTTTT. Its translation: CASRVGGDTGELFF.

This clonotype came up many times. This rearrangement joins TRBV6-4 to TRBJ1-5, with D uncertain. V was pared by 0 bases and J by 6 bases, with 9 bases between. CDR1 MRHNA and CDR2 SNTAGT come from the germline V gene. The CDR3 sequence is 14 residues long. CDR3 amino acids: CASSDSIATQPQHF. The CDR3 DNA reads TGTGCCAGCAGTGACTCGATTGCAACTCAGCCCCAGCATTTT.